Shown below are 28 T cell receptor beta chains from a single sample sequenced in a study of OX40 agonist ivuxolimab in advanced cancers. Method: immunoSEQ multiplex PCR; TCRdb's copy keeps in-frame clones and lacks some. The sample consists of tens of thousands of clones, 84% of them appearing once. Sequencing used CD4+ or CD8+ T cells sorted from blood, obtained in a trial of the OX40 agonist ivuxolimab. The receptors were sampled from an adult with an advanced solid tumor such as melanoma, head and neck, liver or kidney cancer.

The chain links TRBV7-9 to TRBJ2-7; D may correspond to TRBD1 or TRBD2 (5 bases each). The CDR3 runs 15 residues. Trimming left V 1 base short and J 0 bases short, with 10 bases between. Germline V lookup: CDR1 SEHNR, CDR2 FQNEAQ (reference sequence). The CDR3 region is CASSLERDLSYEQYF. The CDR3 DNA follows: TGTGCCAGCAGCTTAGAGAGGGACCTCTCCTACGAGCAGTACTTC.

This chain connects TRBV6-5 to TRBJ1-1; 7 nucleotides match TRBD1. Germline trimming cut 8 bases from V and 1 base from J; bases unmatched to any gene: 10. The CDR3 is made up of 15 amino acids. CDR1 is MNHEY, CDR2 SVGAGI, per germline. The CDR3 region has the DNA TGTGCCAGCCGAGACCCGACAGGGTGGAACACTGAAGCTTTCTTT. Amino acids: CASRDPTGWNTEAFF.

CDR3 loop: CASSATGTGVRTDTQYF. CDR3 nucleotide sequence: TGTGCCAGCAGCGCAACCGGGACAGGGGTTAGGACAGATACGCAGTATTTT. The chain has TRBV11-2 and TRBJ2-3; TRBD1 matches at 10 bases. The CDR3 is 17 residues long. Germline CDR1 reads SGHAT; CDR2 reads FQNNGV. V shed 5 bases, J shed 3 bases, and the junction held 11 bases outside the gene matches.

CDR3 protein: CASVGGPNEQFF. The CDR3 bases are TGTGCCAGCGTGGGAGGTCCCAATGAGCAGTTCTTC. This rearrangement joins TRBV28 to TRBJ2-1, with D perhaps matching TRBD2 (6 bases). Germline CDR1 reads MDHEN; CDR2 reads SYDVKM. CDR3 length: 12 amino acids. Deletions cut 8 bases from V and 6 bases from J, with 11 bases between.

V usage is TRBV28 and J usage is TRBJ2-4; possibly TRBD1 for D (6 bases). Looked up from germline, CDR1 is MDHEN and CDR2 is SYDVKM. This CDR3 comprises 17 residues. V gave up 7 bases and J gave up 1 base, with 20 bases separating them. The CDR3 region is CASTEWGQGQAKNIQYF. In DNA, the CDR3 is TGTGCCAGCACCGAATGGGGGCAGGGGCAGGCCAAAAACATTCAGTACTTC. The complete variable domain, with remaining parts taken from reference TRBV28 and TRBJ2-4, reads DVKVTQSSRYLVKRTGEKVFLECVQDMDHENMFWYRQDPGLGLRLIYFSYDVKMKEKGDIPEGYSVSREKKERFSLILESASTNQTSMYLCASTEWGQGQAKNIQYFGAGTRLSVL.

Written as DNA, the CDR3 is TGTGCCAGTAGTATCCCTTTGGGAGGACTCAACACCGGGGAGCTGTTTTTT. Translation gives CASSIPLGGLNTGELFF. The chain couples TRBV19 to TRBJ2-2; D is perhaps TRBD2 (6 bases). Germline CDR1 is LNHDA and CDR2 is SQIVND (reference sequence). With 3 bases removed from V and 2 bases from J, the gap between germline ends came to 16 bases. CDR3 length equals 17 residues. The full variable domain, completed using reference TRBV19 and TRBJ2-2, is DGGITQSPKYLFRKEGQNVTLSCEQNLNHDAMYWYRQDPGQGLRLIYYSQIVNDFQKGDIAEGYSVSREKKESFPLTVTSAQKNPTAFYLCASSIPLGGLNTGELFFGEGSRLTVL.

This chain's CDR3 is CASSLIGSTYNEQFF. CDR3 DNA sequence: TGTGCCAGCAGCTTAATCGGATCCACCTACAATGAGCAGTTCTTC. The rearrangement links TRBV7-3 to TRBJ2-1; D not resolved. The CDR3 has 15 amino acids. Germline CDR1 is SGHTA and CDR2 is FQGTGA. Trimming took off 1 base at V and 2 bases at J, with 9 bases between the two ends.

CDR3 bases: TGTGCCAGCAGCTTACTCGGAGGCCAAGAGACCCAGTACTTC. It translates to CASSLLGGQETQYF. This chain links TRBV7-9 with TRBJ2-5; perhaps TRBD2 as D (5 bases). The ends were cut back, 2 bases at V and 1 base at J, with 8 bases in the middle. CDR3 length: 14 amino acids. Germline CDR1 reads SEHNR; CDR2 reads FQNEAQ (reference sequence).

The J gene is TRBJ2-5, the V gene TRBV6-1; 11 bases align to TRBD1. The J call could be wrong; TRBJ2-7 is a better fit for the DNA end. The CDR3 covers 15 residues. Germline V gene lookup returns CDR1 MNHNS and CDR2 SASEGT. The CDR3, as DNA: TGTGCCAGCAGTTTGGGACAGGGGGACCCCTACGAGCAGTACTTC. Its protein product is CASSLGQGDPYEQYF.

The genes are TRBV15 and TRBJ1-4; TRBD1 is a possible D gene (5 bases). V shed 0 bases and J shed 4 bases, with 9 bases lying between them. This CDR3 comprises 15 residues. Germline loops: CDR1 LNHNV, CDR2 YYDKDF (reference sequence). The CDR3 reads CATSRDVTVNEKLFF. In nucleotides, the CDR3 is TGTGCCACCAGCAGAGATGTGACAGTTAATGAAAAACTGTTTTTT.

The V call is TRBV11-2, the J call TRBJ2-3; unclear D gene. Trimming pared 1 base from V and 3 bases from J, leaving 8 bases between. From germline, CDR1 is SGHAT and CDR2 FQNNGV. The CDR3 has 14 amino acids. CDR3 DNA: TGTGCCAGCAGCTTAGTAGGAACAACAGATACGCAGTATTTT. This translates into CASSLVGTTDTQYF.

V gene TRBV4-1 combines with J gene TRBJ1-5; the D gene is possibly TRBD1 (6 bases). Trimming removed 3 bases from V and 1 base from J, with 13 bases in between. CDR3 size: 16 residues. Germline assignment: CDR1 MGHRA and CDR2 YSYEKL. CDR3 DNA: TGCGCCAGCAGCCAGTCGGACAGTGCAAGCAATCAGCCCCAGCATTTT. Its translation is CASSQSDSASNQPQHF.

The chain joins TRBV6-5 to TRBJ1-1; D is unresolved. V lost 4 bases to trimming and J lost 0 bases, with 6 bases between them. This CDR3 contains 13 residues. Germline V lookup: CDR1 MNHEY, CDR2 SVGAGI. This CDR3 reads CASSWILNTEAFF. DNA of the CDR3: TGTGCCAGCAGTTGGATACTGAACACTGAAGCTTTCTTT.

The chain employs TRBV7-8 and TRBJ2-5, with D maybe TRBD1 (5 bases). The CDR3 covers 13 residues. Trimming removed 4 bases from V and 4 bases from J, with 10 bases in between. Germline V lookup: CDR1 SGHVS, CDR2 FQNEAQ. The CDR3 DNA sequence: TGTGCCAGCAGCTCAGGGCCAAGAGAGACCCAGTACTTC. Residues: CASSSGPRETQYF.

The chain joins TRBV27 to TRBJ1-1; 7 nucleotides align to TRBD1. Per the germline V gene, CDR1 is MNHEY and CDR2 is SMNVEV (reference sequence). With V trimmed by 6 bases and J by 3 bases, 7 bases remained unmatched. This CDR3 comprises 14 residues. CDR3 DNA sequence: TGTGCCAGCAGCCGGGGGACAGCCCACACTGAAGCTTTCTTT. Encoded protein: CASSRGTAHTEAFF.

The chain couples TRBV6-6 to TRBJ1-5; unclear D gene. CDR3 length: 16 residues. The germline V gene encodes CDR1 MNHNY and CDR2 SVGAGI (reference sequence). V dropped 6 bases and J dropped 2 bases, with 17 bases sitting between them. The CDR3 loop is CASSSLGPGGNQPQHF. The CDR3 nucleotides are TGTGCCAGCAGCTCGCTGGGCCCCGGGGGCAATCAGCCCCAGCATTTT.

The chain is built from TRBV5-4 and TRBJ2-7; 8 bases map to TRBD2. After removal of 0 bases from V and 5 bases from J, the junction contained 7 bases not matched to a gene. CDR3 length: 15 amino acids. Germline CDR1 reads SGHNT; CDR2 reads YYREEE (reference sequence). The CDR3 region has the DNA TGTGCCAGCAGCTTGGGGCCAGCGGGAGATGACGAGCAGTACTTC. Residues: CASSLGPAGDDEQYF.

The chain is built from TRBV30 and TRBJ2-1; D call uncertain. CDR3 length equals 10 residues. Germline V lookup: CDR1 GTSNPN, CDR2 SVGIG (reference sequence). V was clipped by 3 bases and J by 10 bases, with 7 bases between them. The CDR3 DNA follows: TGTGCCTGGAGCCTTAACGAGCAGTTCTTC. Its translation: CAWSLNEQFF.

The V gene is TRBV30, the J gene TRBJ1-5; the D gene is possibly TRBD1 (6 bases). Trimming pared 3 bases from V and 5 bases from J, leaving 14 bases between. Germline V gene data show CDR1 as GTSNPN and CDR2 as SVGIG (reference sequence). There are 14 residues in the CDR3. The DNA of the CDR3 is TGTGCCTGGAGCCCAGGGGCGGGGGATCAGCCCCAGCATTTT. Translating gives CAWSPGAGDQPQHF.

The V and J genes are TRBV5-5 and TRBJ1-2; the match to TRBD1 covers 8 bases. Per germline, CDR1 SGHKS and CDR2 YYEKEE (reference sequence). The J segment lost 3 bases and the V segment lost 4 bases, leaving 11 bases of the junction unmatched. The CDR3 is 16 residues long. The CDR3 DNA reads as TGTGCCAGCAGCGTAAGACAGGGGATACCTGACTATGGCTACACCTTC. Translating gives CASSVRQGIPDYGYTF. Drawing the rest from reference TRBV5-5 and TRBJ1-2, the complete variable domain is DAGVTQSPTHLIKTRGQQVTLRCSPISGHKSVSWYQQVLGQGPQFIFQYYEKEERGRGNFPDRFSARQFPNYSSELNVNALLLGDSALYLCASSVRQGIPDYGYTFGSGTRLTVV.

This clone has a handful of counts. The V gene is TRBV9, the J gene TRBJ2-3, with 8 bases aligning to TRBD2. CDR3 length: 15 residues. After removal of 0 bases from V and 3 bases from J, the junction contained 3 bases not matched to a gene. In germline, CDR1 is SGDLS, CDR2 YYNGEE. CDR3 protein: CASSVGSGGTDTQYF. The CDR3 DNA follows: TGTGCCAGCAGCGTAGGCAGCGGGGGAACAGATACGCAGTATTTT.

The rearrangement joins TRBV30 to TRBJ1-5; D gene ambiguous. This CDR3 region has 15 residues. V was clipped by 4 bases and J by 0 bases, with 13 bases between them. In germline, CDR1 is GTSNPN, CDR2 SVGIG (reference sequence). The DNA of the CDR3 is TGTGCCTGGACCATCGGAGGACTTAGCAATCAGCCCCAGCATTTT. This codes for CAWTIGGLSNQPQHF.

The rearrangement uses TRBV2 and TRBJ1-2; 7 bases align to TRBD1. V lost 6 bases, J lost 7 bases, and 2 bases stayed unmatched. Germline loops: CDR1 SNHLY, CDR2 FYNNEI. The CDR3 extends over 11 amino acids. CDR3 loop: CASSDRVGYTF. CDR3 nucleotide sequence: TGTGCCAGCAGCGACAGGGTTGGCTACACCTTC.

V is TRBV6-1 and J is TRBJ2-7; TRBD1 matches at 8 bases. CDR1 and CDR2 (germline): MNHNS, SASEGT. V shed 10 bases and J 3 bases; nucleotides not matched to a gene: 11. This CDR3 contains 14 residues. Here the CDR3 DNA reads TGTGCCATTTGGACAGGGCTAATTTACTACGAGCAGTACTTC. Translating it yields CAIWTGLIYYEQYF.

The V call is TRBV5-1, the J call TRBJ2-1; TRBD2 matches 10 bases. The V and J ends lost 2 bases and 7 bases, in that order; junction bases with no gene match: 6. The CDR3 is 15 residues long. Germline CDR1 and CDR2: SGHRS and YFSETQ. The CDR3 spells CASSFTPGLANEQFF. The CDR3, as DNA: TGCGCCAGCAGCTTTACCCCGGGACTAGCGAATGAGCAGTTCTTC. The full variable domain, completed using reference TRBV5-1 and TRBJ2-1, is KAGVTQTPRYLIKTRGQQVTLSCSPISGHRSVSWYQQTPGQGLQFLFEYFSETQRNKGNFPGRFSGRQFSNSRSEMNVSTLELGDSALYLCASSFTPGLANEQFFGPGTRLTVL.

J is TRBJ2-3 and V is TRBV27; D remains ambiguous. The germline CDR1 and CDR2 sequences are MNHEY and SMNVEV (reference sequence). The V end was cut by 4 bases, the J end by 2 bases, with 1 base between. The CDR3 spans 11 residues. The CDR3 region is CASSSTDTQYF. The DNA of the CDR3 is TGTGCCAGCAGTTCCACAGATACGCAGTATTTT.

The V call is TRBV2, the J call TRBJ2-7; TRBD1 matches 9 bases. Trimming removed 9 bases from V and 5 bases from J; junction bases left unmatched: 5. The length of the CDR3 is 12 residues. Germline-derived CDR1 and CDR2 are SNHLY and FYNNEI. This CDR3 reads CARGQGKDEQYF. Here the CDR3 DNA reads TGTGCCAGAGGACAGGGGAAAGACGAGCAGTACTTC.

The rearrangement joins TRBV28 to TRBJ1-5; D call uncertain. The germline gives CDR1 MDHEN, CDR2 SYDVKM. The CDR3 length is 15 residues. V gave up 10 bases and J gave up 3 bases, with 19 bases separating them. CDR3 bases: TGTGCCACCCGATTCGACGGGGTAAACAATCAGCCCCAGCATTTT. Translated: CATRFDGVNNQPQHF.